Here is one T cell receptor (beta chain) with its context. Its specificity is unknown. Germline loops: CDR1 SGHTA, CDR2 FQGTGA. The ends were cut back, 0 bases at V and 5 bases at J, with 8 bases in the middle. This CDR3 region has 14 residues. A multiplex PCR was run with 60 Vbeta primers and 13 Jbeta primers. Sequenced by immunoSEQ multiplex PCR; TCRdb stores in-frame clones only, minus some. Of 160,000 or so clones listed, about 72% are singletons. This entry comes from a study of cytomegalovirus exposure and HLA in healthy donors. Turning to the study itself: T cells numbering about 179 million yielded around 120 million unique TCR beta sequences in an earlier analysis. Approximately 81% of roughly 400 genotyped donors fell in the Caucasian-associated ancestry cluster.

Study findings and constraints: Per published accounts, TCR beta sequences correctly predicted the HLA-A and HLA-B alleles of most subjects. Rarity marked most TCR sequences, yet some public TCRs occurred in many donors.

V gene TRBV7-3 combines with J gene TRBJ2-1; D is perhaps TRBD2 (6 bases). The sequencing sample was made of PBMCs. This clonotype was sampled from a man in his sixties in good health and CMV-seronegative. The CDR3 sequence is CASSLTLADNEQFF. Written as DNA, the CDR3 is TGTGCCAGCAGCTTAACACTAGCCGACAATGAGCAGTTCTTC. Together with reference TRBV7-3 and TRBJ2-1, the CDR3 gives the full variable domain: GAGVSQTPSNKVTEKGKYVELRCDPISGHTALYWYRQSLGQGPEFLIYFQGTGAADDSGLPNDRFFAVRPEGSVSTLKIQRTERGDSAVYLCASSLTLADNEQFFGPGTRLTVL.